Below, 32 T cell receptor beta chains from the same sample are listed, as sequenced in a study of T cells after posttransplantation cyclophosphamide. Sampled 1 year posttransplant, controls received myeloablative marrow transplants, methotrexate and a calcineurin inhibitor. Libraries were prepared by immunoSEQ multiplex PCR; TCRdb keeps only in-frame clonotypes and omits some of them. This table holds over 7,500 clones, roughly 90% found once. Sequenced here: PBMCs, sampled after an allogeneic stem cell transplant with a calcineurin inhibitor and methotrexate. Receptors were obtained from a male patient aged 30 to 40 who received an allogeneic stem cell transplant from an unrelated donor, was CMV-positive, and had no GVHD. Some T cells may originate from the graft donor.

The chain joins TRBV5-3 to TRBJ2-1, with 9 bases identical to TRBD2. TRBV5-3 is flagged as an ORF with uncertain function. Trimming took 2 bases from V and 4 from J; bases not matched to a gene: 10. The CDR3 covers 17 residues. In DNA form, the CDR3 reads TGTGCCAGAAGCTTAGGTCCGACTAGCGGAATTTACAATGAGCAGTTCTTC. Its translation: CARSLGPTSGIYNEQFF.

Concerning this clone itself: At one boundary the junction diverges from the germline segment, which might be a read error. For the CDR3, the DNA is TGTGCCAGCAGGGCCGGCCCGGGACAGAGGAATTTT. Residues: CASRAGPGQRNF. V usage is TRBV6-1 and J usage is TRBJ1-5, with 7 nucleotides matching TRBD1. The CDR3 loop spans 12 amino acids. From germline, CDR1 is MNHNS and CDR2 SASEGT.

This chain uses TRBV5-5 with TRBJ2-5; possible D gene TRBD1, 6 bases. Trimming removed 0 bases at V and 5 bases at J, with 17 bases between. CDR1 is SGHKS, CDR2 YYEKEE, per germline (reference sequence). The CDR3 runs 16 residues. The CDR3 DNA sequence: TGTGCCAGCAGCTTGGTGTCGACAGGTCGATGGGAGACCCAGTACTTC. Translating gives CASSLVSTGRWETQYF.

The chain links TRBV4-2 to TRBJ2-1, with 7 bases that match TRBD2. Losses at the gene ends were 2 bases for V and 5 bases for J; bases not matched to a gene: 3. Germline CDR1 LGHNA, CDR2 YNFKEQ. The CDR3 totals 14 residues. The CDR3 nucleotides are TGTGCCAGCAGCCAAAACAGCGGGAACAATGAGCAGTTCTTC. Amino acid sequence: CASSQNSGNNEQFF.

V gene TRBV9 combines with J gene TRBJ1-2; 8 nucleotides agree with TRBD1. Germline V CDR1 and CDR2: SGDLS, YYNGEE. The CDR3 spans 14 residues. V was pared by 4 bases and J by 4 bases, with 6 bases of the junction left unmatched. The CDR3 DNA is TGTGCCAGCAGCTCGAGACAGGGGAGCTATGGCTACACCTTC. It codes for CASSSRQGSYGYTF.

This sequence joins TRBV4-1 and TRBJ2-2; TRBD2 agrees at 9 bases. Germline CDR1 and CDR2: MGHRA and YSYEKL. The CDR3 is 17 residues long. J gave up 2 bases and V 2 bases, and 6 bases lay outside the gene matches. The CDR3 here is CASSQLVSGGNTGELFF. The CDR3 DNA reads as TGCGCCAGCAGCCAACTGGTTAGCGGGGGAAACACCGGGGAGCTGTTTTTT.

This clone was picked up one time. CDR3 region: CASSEASGGHREQYF. The CDR3 nucleotides read TGTGCCAGCAGTGAAGCCTCAGGGGGACATCGCGAGCAGTACTTC. V usage is TRBV6-1 and J usage is TRBJ2-7, with 7 bases identical to TRBD1. The CDR3 covers 15 residues. V lost 0 bases and J lost 6; bases outside the gene matches: 8. Germline-derived CDR1 and CDR2 are MNHNS and SASEGT.

This chain links TRBV9 with TRBJ2-2; 7 bases align to TRBD2. The V gene end was trimmed by 0 bases and the J gene end by 4 bases; junction bases not matched to a gene: 6. Germline V gene sequence: CDR1 SGDLS, CDR2 YYNGEE. The CDR3 sequence is 16 residues long. As DNA, the CDR3 is TGTGCCAGCAGCGTAGGGGCGGGAGTCGGCACCGGGGAGCTGTTTTTT. Protein: CASSVGAGVGTGELFF.

This chain joins TRBV28 and TRBJ2-4; 7 positions match TRBD2. Germline V gene sequence: CDR1 MDHEN, CDR2 SYDVKM. CDR3 length equals 16 residues. With V trimmed by 2 bases and J by 0 bases, 4 bases remained unmatched. CDR3 sequence: CASSLGGGSAKNIQYF. In DNA, the CDR3 is TGTGCCAGCAGTTTAGGGGGGGGGTCAGCCAAAAACATTCAGTACTTC. Full variable domain (outside the CDR3, taken from reference TRBV28 and TRBJ2-4): DVKVTQSSRYLVKRTGEKVFLECVQDMDHENMFWYRQDPGLGLRLIYFSYDVKMKEKGDIPEGYSVSREKKERFSLILESASTNQTSMYLCASSLGGGSAKNIQYFGAGTRLSVL.

This rearrangement joins TRBV19 to TRBJ1-2; the match to TRBD1 covers 8 bases. The CDR3 totals 15 residues. In germline, CDR1 is LNHDA, CDR2 SQIVND (reference sequence). V was clipped by 8 bases and J by 2 bases; unmatched bases: 10. Here the CDR3 DNA reads TGTGCCAGTGCCTTGTGGGGACAGGACAACTATGGCTACACCTTC. This sequence encodes CASALWGQDNYGYTF.

The chain uses TRBV9 and TRBJ1-6; 7 bases are shared with TRBD1. Germline CDR1 SGDLS, CDR2 YYNGEE. The CDR3 loop spans 15 amino acids. J lost 7 bases, V lost 2 bases, and 6 bases had no gene match. CDR3 residues: CASSVMAGGNSPLHF. The CDR3, as DNA: TGTGCCAGCAGCGTGATGGCAGGGGGAAATTCACCCCTCCACTTT.

J is TRBJ2-1 and V is TRBV5-4, with TRBD2 matching over 9 bases. Germline CDR1 is SGHNT and CDR2 is YYREEE (reference sequence). The V and J ends lost 4 bases and 3 bases, in that order; junction bases with no gene match: 5. CDR3 length equals 15 residues. The DNA for the CDR3 is TGTGCCAGCAGCCAAAGACTAGCGGTCTACAATGAGCAGTTCTTC. This sequence encodes CASSQRLAVYNEQFF.

This clone was recorded only once. The chain employs TRBV29-1 and TRBJ1-1; no firm D call. CDR1 SQVTM and CDR2 ANQGSEA come from the germline V gene. CDR3 length equals 11 residues. The ends were cut back, 1 base at V and 11 bases at J, with 11 bases in the middle. The chain's CDR3 is CSVEAGRGAFF. CDR3 coding DNA: TGCAGCGTTGAAGCAGGCCGAGGGGCTTTCTTT.

The J gene is TRBJ2-2, the V gene TRBV6-5; D is possibly TRBD2 (6 bases). The CDR3 length is 15 residues. Germline V lookup: CDR1 MNHEY, CDR2 SVGAGI. V lost 6 bases, J lost 7 bases, and 18 bases lay in between. CDR3 DNA: TGTGCCAGCAGCCTGGGGACGGGAGCGGTCGGGGAGCTGTTTTTT. Protein sequence: CASSLGTGAVGELFF.

The genes are TRBV29-1 and TRBJ1-1; 7 bases map to TRBD1. Germline loops: CDR1 SQVTM, CDR2 ANQGSEA. Trimming removed 5 bases from V and 4 bases from J; junction bases left unmatched: 7. The CDR3 covers 13 residues. The DNA of the CDR3 is TGCAGCGTTATCAGGACAGGTGCCACTGAAGCTTTCTTT. As protein: CSVIRTGATEAFF.

The rearrangement joins TRBV7-9 to TRBJ1-1; no clear D gene. V dropped 2 bases and J dropped 5 bases, with 12 bases sitting between them. CDR1 is SEHNR and CDR2 is FQNEAQ in the germline V gene (reference sequence). The CDR3 is 14 residues long. CDR3 bases: TGTGCCAGCAGCTTAAGTGGCGGTCGGACTGAAGCTTTCTTT. Its protein is CASSLSGGRTEAFF.

This chain connects TRBV27 to TRBJ1-2, with 8 bases lining up with TRBD1. The CDR3 runs to 12 residues. CDR1 MNHEY and CDR2 SMNVEV come from the germline V gene (reference sequence). The V gene end was trimmed by 3 bases and the J gene end by 8 bases; junction bases not matched to a gene: 2. CDR3 in amino acids: CASSFRGLGYTF. As DNA, the CDR3 is TGTGCCAGCAGTTTCAGGGGGCTCGGCTACACCTTC.

The chain carries TRBV7-3 and TRBJ2-3, with D possibly being TRBD2 (6 bases). V was trimmed by 0 bases and J by 2 bases, leaving 12 bases between them. Looked up from germline, CDR1 is SGHTA and CDR2 is FQGTGA. The CDR3 spans 16 residues. CDR3 amino acids: CASSLTGGDYTDTQYF. The CDR3 DNA reads as TGTGCCAGCAGCTTAACGGGGGGTGACTACACAGATACGCAGTATTTT.

V usage is TRBV6-6 and J usage is TRBJ2-1; D gene unclear. The V gene's germline CDR1 is MNHNY and CDR2 SVGAGI (reference sequence). The germline V and J ends were trimmed by 7 bases and 6 bases, with 22 bases remaining between them. The CDR3 spans 16 residues. The CDR3 DNA sequence: TGTGCCAGCACCCAAGAACCGAGCCGACTTTCCAATGAGCAGTTCTTC. Its translation is CASTQEPSRLSNEQFF.

This clone is labeled as hyperexpanded (1% or more). The chain employs TRBV7-3 and TRBJ2-2; 8 bases are shared with TRBD2. The J segment lost 6 bases and the V segment lost 5 bases, leaving 11 bases of the junction unmatched. Germline V gene data show CDR1 as SGHTA and CDR2 as FQGTGA. CDR3 length: 16 amino acids. This chain's CDR3 is CASSRLATIASGELFF. CDR3 nucleotides: TGTGCCAGCAGCCGACTAGCGACGATTGCTTCCGGGGAGCTGTTTTTT.

The chain links TRBV28 to TRBJ2-7; 12 bases align to TRBD2. Germline CDR1 and CDR2: MDHEN and SYDVKM. CDR3 size: 15 residues. V lost 6 bases, J lost 2 bases, and 5 bases stayed unmatched. CDR3 residues: CASSRLAGGTYEQYF. The CDR3 DNA is TGTGCCAGCAGCAGGCTAGCGGGAGGGACCTACGAGCAGTACTTC.

The chain carries TRBV2 and TRBJ2-3; 7 positions match TRBD2. CDR3 size: 15 residues. Germline V gene data show CDR1 as SNHLY and CDR2 as FYNNEI. V lost 7 bases, J lost 2 bases, and 9 bases stayed unmatched. This chain's CDR3 is CASTREGGLTDTQYF. DNA for the CDR3: TGTGCCAGCACCAGGGAGGGAGGCCTCACAGATACGCAGTATTTT.

CDR3 sequence: CASSFSTSGYNEQFF. CDR3 nucleotides: TGTGCCAGCAGCTTTTCGACTAGCGGCTACAATGAGCAGTTCTTC. The chain uses TRBV7-2 and TRBJ2-1, with TRBD2 matching over 9 bases. V shed 3 bases and J 3 bases; nucleotides not matched to a gene: 3. CDR3 size: 15 residues. CDR1 and CDR2 (germline): SGHTA, FQGNSA.

The chain has TRBV7-3 and TRBJ2-2; D not certain. The V and J ends lost 2 bases and 7 bases respectively, with 8 bases between them. CDR3 length equals 13 residues. Germline CDR1 is SGHTA and CDR2 is FQGTGA. The CDR3 DNA follows: TGTGCCAGCAGCTTAGGGTCGGGCGGGGAGCTGTTTTTT. Its protein product is CASSLGSGGELFF. Full variable domain (missing parts from reference TRBV7-3 and TRBJ2-2): GAGVSQTPSNKVTEKGKYVELRCDPISGHTALYWYRQSLGQGPEFLIYFQGTGAADDSGLPNDRFFAVRPEGSVSTLKIQRTERGDSAVYLCASSLGSGGELFFGEGSRLTVL.

The chain combines TRBV6-1 with TRBJ1-1; D is ambiguous. Trimming cost V 11 bases and J 0 bases, with 10 bases left between them. The germline V gene has CDR1 MNHNS and CDR2 SASEGT. This CDR3 is 12 amino acids long. The CDR3 region is CARLYMNTEAFF. In DNA form, the CDR3 reads TGTGCCCGACTTTACATGAACACTGAAGCTTTCTTT.

The chain employs TRBV15 and TRBJ1-1; D is undetermined. The V and J ends lost 0 bases and 8 bases respectively, with 10 bases between them. Per germline, CDR1 LNHNV and CDR2 YYDKDF (reference sequence). There are 13 residues in the CDR3. CDR3 in amino acids: CATSREIGGEAFF. In DNA form, the CDR3 reads TGTGCCACCAGCAGAGAAATCGGAGGGGAAGCTTTCTTT.

This clone has just a few counts. This chain links TRBV7-6 with TRBJ2-2, with TRBD2 identical over 11 bases. Germline lookup yields CDR1 SGHVS and CDR2 FNYEAQ. There are 16 residues in the CDR3. V trimming: 3 bases; J trimming: 7 bases; junction bases outside the gene matches: 7. CDR3 bases: TGTGCCAGCAGCTTGACTAGCGGGGAAGGTATCGGGGAGCTGTTTTTT. Translation gives CASSLTSGEGIGELFF.

This chain links TRBV18 with TRBJ2-3; possibly TRBD1 for D (6 bases). This CDR3 spans 17 amino acids. Per germline, CDR1 KGHSH and CDR2 LQKENI. Trimming took 3 bases from V and 1 from J, leaving 17 bases between them. The CDR3 DNA reads as TGTGCCAGCTCACCGAAGTTGACAGGAATCGGCACAGATACGCAGTATTTT. This codes for CASSPKLTGIGTDTQYF.

The gene calls are TRBV5-6 and TRBJ2-7; D remains ambiguous. This CDR3 has 12 amino acids. Trimming took off 0 bases at V and 4 bases at J, with 5 bases between the two ends. Germline V gene sequence: CDR1 SGHDT, CDR2 YYEEEE. This CDR3 reads CASSLVNYEQYF. In DNA form, the CDR3 reads TGTGCCAGCAGCTTGGTCAATTACGAGCAGTACTTC.

V and J are TRBV28 and TRBJ2-7; tentative D call: TRBD2 (6 bases). The V gene's germline CDR1 is MDHEN and CDR2 SYDVKM. The CDR3 covers 13 residues. The V end lost 3 bases, the J end lost 6 bases, and 12 bases lay between the germline ends. CDR3 loop: CASSLGGRGEQYF. The CDR3 DNA sequence: TGTGCCAGCAGTTTGGGGGGAAGGGGCGAGCAGTACTTC.

The V call is TRBV5-4, the J call TRBJ2-2; 7 bases match TRBD2. J gave up 1 base and V 0 bases, and 3 bases lay outside the gene matches. CDR3 size: 16 residues. Germline CDR1 and CDR2: SGHNT and YYREEE (reference sequence). This CDR3 is CASSLGSGGNTGELFF. The CDR3 bases are TGTGCCAGCAGCTTGGGATCGGGAGGGAACACCGGGGAGCTGTTTTTT.

The chain is built from TRBV28 and TRBJ1-2; D unclear. The CDR3 runs to 15 residues. Germline CDR1 reads MDHEN; CDR2 reads SYDVKM. Trimming removed 3 bases at V and 2 bases at J, with 13 bases between. CDR3 sequence: CASSFSAKPNYGYTF. The CDR3 DNA is TGTGCCAGCAGTTTTAGTGCTAAGCCCAACTATGGCTACACCTTC.